This entry features one T cell receptor beta chain sequence. V was pared by 6 bases and J by 2 bases, with 6 bases of the junction left unmatched. From germline, CDR1 is LNHDA and CDR2 SQIVND (reference sequence). The CDR3 consists of 14 residues. These data come from a study of Ad26.COV2.S vaccination and SARS-CoV-2 variants. As to treatment: some 19 received Ad26.COV2.S at low or high dose, single or two shots; roughly five received placebo; per-sample allocation not given. Sampling occurred on day 63 after the first vaccine or placebo injection. The method was immunoSEQ multiplex PCR; TCRdb's version includes in-frame clones alone and lacks a portion of them. The table lists 350,000 to 500,000 clones, 80% to 95% of them singletons.

This clonotype originated in a person aged 18-65 years who received the Ad26.COV2.S COVID-19 vaccine or a placebo. The sample here was peripheral blood, taken in a trial of Ad26.COV2.S vaccine versus placebo. The chain combines TRBV19 with TRBJ2-5, with 7 nucleotides matching TRBD1. The CDR3 reads CASSPGTVQETQYF. The DNA for the CDR3 is TGTGCCAGTAGCCCCGGGACAGTGCAAGAGACCCAGTACTTC.